This T cell receptor (beta chain) was documented in a study of CD8 T cells in ankylosing spondylitis. This CDR3 has 17 amino acids. CDR1 and CDR2 from the germline V gene are MGHRA and YSYEKL. The ends were cut back, 4 bases at V and 0 bases at J, with 16 bases in the middle. Quantitative 5'-RACE was performed with molecular barcodes, and it yielded the TCR beta libraries. One entry per CDR3 protein, called by TCRdb with MiXCR from the 5' RACE reads. The sample shows 200,000 to 250,000 distinct CDR3 sequences, approximately 16% of them seen only once. Turning to this clonotype: Its cognate antigen is unknown.

Study-level points and caveats: Some of these motif variants have turned up before, in reports on reactive arthritis synovial fluid and blood. A motif of under ten highly homologous TCR beta variants was seen as apparently characteristic of ankylosing spondylitis blood.

V and J are TRBV4-1 and TRBJ2-1, with a tentative D call TRBD2 (6 bases). The source is a male donor with ankylosing spondylitis. The sample taken for sequencing was blood, either unsorted or a sorted T cell fraction (not recorded which). CDR3 residues: CASSRIPGESSYNEQFF. Here the CDR3 DNA reads TGCGCCAGCAGCCGGATACCGGGAGAGAGCTCCTACAATGAGCAGTTCTTC.